The clone carrying this TCR beta chain was detected many times. The data originate from a study of CD8+CD57+ T cells in acquired aplastic anemia. Study information: The mean DNA yield obtained from sorted CD4+ and CD8+ cells came to 3.2 ug.

Genomic DNA acted as the template from which TCR beta VDJ combination and CDR3 sequence profiling were carried out. Each CDR3 protein is one row after TCRdb ran MiXCR on the reads. The sample comprises 450,000 to 550,000 distinct CDR3 sequences, around 30% of which are singletons, and 0.82% rests with the top ten. Previously, flow cytometry had revealed CD8+CD57+ cell expansion in the patients chosen for sequencing. At blood sampling, none of the patients had yet received therapy. This CDR3 has 13 amino acids. Germline-derived CDR1 and CDR2 are SGHDT and YYEEEE. V was shortened by 2 bases and J by 3 bases, with 8 bases between the two germline ends.

Sequenced: sorted CD4+, CD8+, or CD8+CD57+ T cells (not recorded which) from PBMCs. This TCR was sampled from a human donor with aplastic anemia. The chain is built from TRBV5-6 and TRBJ1-2; a weak D match, TRBD1 (6 bases). The CDR3 bases are TGTGCCAGCAGCTTCACAGGGTACTATGGCTACACCTTC. It codes for CASSFTGYYGYTF.